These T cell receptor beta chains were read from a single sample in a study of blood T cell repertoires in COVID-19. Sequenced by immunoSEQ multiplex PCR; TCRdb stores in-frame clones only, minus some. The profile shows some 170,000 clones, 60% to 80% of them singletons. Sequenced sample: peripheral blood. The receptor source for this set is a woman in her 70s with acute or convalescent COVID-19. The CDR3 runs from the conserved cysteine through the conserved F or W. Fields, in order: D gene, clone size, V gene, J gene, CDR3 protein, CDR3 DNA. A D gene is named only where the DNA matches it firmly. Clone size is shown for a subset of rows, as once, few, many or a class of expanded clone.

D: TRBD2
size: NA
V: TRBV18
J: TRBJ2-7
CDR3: CASSPGTSASYEQYF
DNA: TGTGCCAGCTCACCTGGGACTAGCGCCTCCTACGAGCAGTACTTC

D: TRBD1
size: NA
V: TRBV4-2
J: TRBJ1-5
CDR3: CASGLGTGNQPQHF
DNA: TGTGCCAGCGGCTTAGGGACAGGAAATCAGCCCCAGCATTTT

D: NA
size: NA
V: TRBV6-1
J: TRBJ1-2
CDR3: CASSDYWRGDGYTF
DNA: TGTGCCAGCAGTGATTATTGGCGGGGAGATGGCTACACCTTC

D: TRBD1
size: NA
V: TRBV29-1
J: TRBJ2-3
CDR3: CSVLPSGQGADTQYF
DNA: TGCAGCGTCCTGCCTTCGGGACAGGGGGCCGATACGCAGTATTTT

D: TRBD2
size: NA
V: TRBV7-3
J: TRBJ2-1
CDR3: CASSPQPSGNEQFF
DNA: TGTGCCAGCAGCCCCCAACCTAGCGGGAATGAGCAGTTCTTC

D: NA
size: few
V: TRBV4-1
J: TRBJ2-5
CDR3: CASSQDPAQETQYF
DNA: TGCGCCAGCAGCCAAGATCCAGCGCAAGAGACCCAGTACTTC

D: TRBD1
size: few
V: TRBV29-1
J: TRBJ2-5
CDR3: CSVQRTGSPQETQYF
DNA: TGCAGCGTTCAAAGGACAGGATCGCCTCAAGAGACCCAGTACTTC

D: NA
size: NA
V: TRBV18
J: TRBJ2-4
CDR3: CASSPPGQLAKNIQYF
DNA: TGTGCCAGCTCGCCGCCGGGACAATTAGCCAAAAACATTCAGTACTTC

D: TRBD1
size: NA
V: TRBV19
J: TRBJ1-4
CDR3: CASSIQGAGEKLFF
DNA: TGTGCCAGTAGCATACAGGGGGCTGGAGAAAAACTGTTTTTT

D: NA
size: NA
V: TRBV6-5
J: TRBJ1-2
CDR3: CASSRTPLYGYTF
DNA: TGTGCCAGCAGCAGGACACCACTCTATGGCTACACCTTC

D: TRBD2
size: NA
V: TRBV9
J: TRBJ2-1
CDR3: CASGVRAGGRNEQFF
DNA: TGTGCCAGCGGGGTCCGGGCGGGAGGAAGAAATGAGCAGTTCTTC

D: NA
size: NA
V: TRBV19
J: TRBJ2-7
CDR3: CASSFSHYYEQYF
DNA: TGTGCCAGTTCCTTCTCACATTACTACGAGCAGTACTTC

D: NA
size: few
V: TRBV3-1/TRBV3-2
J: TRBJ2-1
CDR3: CASSQALSSYNEQFF
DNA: TGTGCCAGCAGCCAAGCCCTAAGCTCCTACAATGAGCAGTTCTTC

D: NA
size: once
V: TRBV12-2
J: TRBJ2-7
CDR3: CASRLVVSGAYEQYF
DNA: TGTGCAAGTCGCTTAGTGGTCTCAGGGGCCTACGAGCAGTACTTC

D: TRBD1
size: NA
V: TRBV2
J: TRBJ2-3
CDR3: CATGQGAADTQYF
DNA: TGTGCCACGGGACAGGGGGCCGCAGATACGCAGTATTTT

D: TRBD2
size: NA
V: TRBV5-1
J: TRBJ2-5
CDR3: CASKASGGRAAGETQYF
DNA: TGCGCCAGCAAAGCTTCGGGCGGGAGGGCCGCCGGGGAGACCCAGTACTTC

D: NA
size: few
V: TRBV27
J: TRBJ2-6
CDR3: CASTFLAGSGANVLTF
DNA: TGTGCCAGCACCTTTCTTGCGGGCTCTGGGGCCAACGTCCTGACTTTC

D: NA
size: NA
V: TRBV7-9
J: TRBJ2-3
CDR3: CASRPIQGSTDTQYF
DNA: TGTGCCAGCAGACCAATCCAGGGGTCTACAGATACGCAGTATTTT

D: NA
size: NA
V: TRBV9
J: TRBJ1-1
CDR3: CASSPLMGLTTEAFF
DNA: TGTGCCAGCAGCCCGTTAATGGGGCTGACCACTGAAGCTTTCTTT

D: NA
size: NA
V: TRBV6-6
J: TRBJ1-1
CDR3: CASRWKGLNTEAFF
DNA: TGTGCCAGCAGGTGGAAGGGGCTGAACACTGAAGCTTTCTTT

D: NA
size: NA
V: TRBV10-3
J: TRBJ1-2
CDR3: CAIRGAGDGYTF
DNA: TGTGCCATCAGAGGGGCAGGGGATGGCTACACCTTC

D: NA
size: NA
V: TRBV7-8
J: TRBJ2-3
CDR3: CASSAGYSGSDTQYF
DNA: TGTGCCAGCAGCGCCGGATATTCCGGGAGTGATACGCAGTATTTT

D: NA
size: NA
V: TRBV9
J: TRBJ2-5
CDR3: CASSPGQLKETQYF
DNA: TGTGCCAGCAGCCCCGGACAGTTAAAAGAGACCCAGTACTTC

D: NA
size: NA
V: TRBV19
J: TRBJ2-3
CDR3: CASSEGFTDTQYF
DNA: TGTGCCAGTTCCGAGGGATTCACAGATACGCAGTATTTT

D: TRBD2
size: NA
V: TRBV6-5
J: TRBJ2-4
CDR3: CASSYGREGNIQYF
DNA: TGTGCCAGCAGTTACGGCAGGGAGGGGAACATTCAGTACTTC

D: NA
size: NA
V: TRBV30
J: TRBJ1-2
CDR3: CAWSQRWGYTF
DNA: TGTGCCTGGAGTCAACGGTGGGGCTACACCTTC

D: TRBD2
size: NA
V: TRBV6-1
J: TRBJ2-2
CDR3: CASSERGDTGELFF
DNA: TGTGCCAGCAGTGAACGGGGGGACACCGGGGAGCTGTTTTTT

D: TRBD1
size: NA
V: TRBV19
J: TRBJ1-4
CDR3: CASSVDRGFGEKLFF
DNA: TGTGCCAGTAGTGTAGACAGGGGCTTCGGTGAAAAACTGTTTTTT

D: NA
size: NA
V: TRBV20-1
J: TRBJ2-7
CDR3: CSARPAGEQYF
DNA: TGCAGTGCTAGGCCTGCGGGAGAGCAGTACTTC

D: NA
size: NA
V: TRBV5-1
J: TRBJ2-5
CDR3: CASSDSGYEGETQYF
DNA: TGCGCCAGCAGTGATAGCGGCTACGAAGGCGAGACCCAGTACTTC

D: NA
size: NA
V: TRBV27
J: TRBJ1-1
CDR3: CASSLLVRGQNTEAFF
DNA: TGTGCCAGCAGTTTATTAGTGCGAGGGCAGAACACTGAAGCTTTCTTT

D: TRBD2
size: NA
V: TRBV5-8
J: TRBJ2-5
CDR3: CASSLWMAGVGETQYF
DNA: TGTGCCAGCAGCTTGTGGATGGCGGGAGTCGGGGAGACCCAGTACTTC

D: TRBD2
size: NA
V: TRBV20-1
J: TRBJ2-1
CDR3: CSASAGRAPNEQFF
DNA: TGCAGTGCTAGTGCCGGGAGGGCCCCCAATGAGCAGTTCTTC

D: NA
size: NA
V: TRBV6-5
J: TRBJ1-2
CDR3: CASSYSRTGRDYGYTF
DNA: TGTGCCAGCAGTTACTCGAGGACCGGCAGGGACTATGGCTACACCTTC

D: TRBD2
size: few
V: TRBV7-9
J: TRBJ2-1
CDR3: CASSSRDGRDEQFF
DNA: TGTGCCAGCAGTTCCCGTGACGGGAGGGATGAGCAGTTCTTC

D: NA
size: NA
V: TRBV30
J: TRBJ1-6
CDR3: CAWRPGRTGNSPLHF
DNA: TGTGCCTGGAGACCCGGTCGTACGGGTAATTCACCCCTCCACTTT

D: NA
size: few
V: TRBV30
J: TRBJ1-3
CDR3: CAWSRGDPGNTIYF
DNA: TGTGCCTGGAGTCGGGGTGATCCTGGAAACACCATATATTTT

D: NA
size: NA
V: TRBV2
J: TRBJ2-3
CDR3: CASTRTSTDTQYF
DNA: TGTGCCAGCACCCGGACTAGCACAGATACGCAGTATTTT

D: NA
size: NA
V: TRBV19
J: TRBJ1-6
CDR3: CASKRSQQGLNSPLHF
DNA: TGTGCCAGTAAACGGTCCCAGCAGGGTTTGAATTCACCCCTCCACTTT

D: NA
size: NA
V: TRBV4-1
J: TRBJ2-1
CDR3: CASSKYNEQFF
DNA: TGCGCCAGCAGCAAATATAATGAGCAGTTCTTC

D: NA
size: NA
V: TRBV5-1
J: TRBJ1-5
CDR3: CASSLAGESNQPQHF
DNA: TGCGCCAGCAGCTTGGCCGGGGAAAGTAATCAGCCCCAGCATTTT

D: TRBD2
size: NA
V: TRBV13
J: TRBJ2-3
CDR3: CASSLGLGLAVTDTQYF
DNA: TGTGCCAGCAGCTTAGGCCTAGGGCTAGCGGTCACAGATACGCAGTATTTT

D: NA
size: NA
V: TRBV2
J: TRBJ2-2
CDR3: CASSPLDFNTGELFF
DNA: TGTGCCAGCAGTCCCCTAGACTTTAACACCGGGGAGCTGTTTTTT

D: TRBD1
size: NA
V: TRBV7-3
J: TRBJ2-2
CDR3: CASSSQARGSSGELFF
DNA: TGTGCCAGCAGCTCCCAGGCCAGGGGGAGTAGCGGGGAGCTGTTTTTT

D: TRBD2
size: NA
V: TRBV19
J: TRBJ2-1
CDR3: CASSRSSGGHNEQFF
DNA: TGTGCCAGTAGTAGGTCTAGCGGGGGGCACAATGAGCAGTTCTTC